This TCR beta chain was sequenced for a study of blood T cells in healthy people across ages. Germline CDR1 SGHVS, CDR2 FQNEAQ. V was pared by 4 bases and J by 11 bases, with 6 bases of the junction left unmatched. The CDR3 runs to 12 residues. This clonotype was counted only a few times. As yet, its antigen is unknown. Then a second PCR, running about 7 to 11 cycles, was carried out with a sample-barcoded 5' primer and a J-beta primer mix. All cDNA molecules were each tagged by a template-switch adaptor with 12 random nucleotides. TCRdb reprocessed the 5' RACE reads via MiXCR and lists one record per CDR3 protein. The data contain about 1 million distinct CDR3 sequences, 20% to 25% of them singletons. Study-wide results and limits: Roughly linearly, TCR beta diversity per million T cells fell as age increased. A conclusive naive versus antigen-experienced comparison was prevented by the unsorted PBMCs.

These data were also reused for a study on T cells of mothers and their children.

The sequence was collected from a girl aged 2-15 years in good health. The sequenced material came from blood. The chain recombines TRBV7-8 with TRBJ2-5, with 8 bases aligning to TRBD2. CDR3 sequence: CASSSSGGAQYF. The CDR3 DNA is TGTGCCAGCAGCTCGAGCGGGGGAGCTCAGTACTTC. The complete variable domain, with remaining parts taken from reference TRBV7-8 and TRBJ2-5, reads GAGVSQSPRYKVAKRGQDVALRCDPISGHVSLFWYQQALGQGPEFLTYFQNEAQLDKSGLPSDRFFAERPEGSVSTLKIQRTQQEDSAVYLCASSSSGGAQYFGPGTRLLVL.